These 9 T cell receptor beta chains were sequenced from one sample in a study of CD8 T cells in ankylosing spondylitis. TCRdb reprocessed the 5' RACE reads via MiXCR and lists one record per CDR3 protein. The sample consists of about 110,000 distinct CDR3 sequences, less than 25% of them appearing once. The sequenced material came from synovial fluid, either unsorted or a sorted T cell fraction (not recorded which). These receptors were collected from a male donor with ankylosing spondylitis.

This clonotype was observed a single time. The chain combines TRBV24-1 with TRBJ2-3; D is undetermined. Germline lookup yields CDR1 KGHDR and CDR2 SFDVKD. The CDR3 has 13 residues. The ends were cut back, 1 base at V and 5 bases at J, with 6 bases in the middle. The DNA for the CDR3 is TGTGCCACCAGTGATTTCCATGGAGATACGCAGTATTTT. Its translation: CATSDFHGDTQYF.

V is TRBV3-1 and J is TRBJ2-3; perhaps TRBD1 as D (5 bases). Per germline, CDR1 LGHDT and CDR2 YNNKEL (reference sequence). V was clipped by 3 bases and J by 8 bases, with 9 bases between them. This CDR3 comprises 12 residues. In DNA form, the CDR3 reads TGTGCCAGCAGCCAGGGGCCCGGTACGCAGTATTTT. Its translation: CASSQGPGTQYF.

This clonotype was seen more than once but under ten times. This chain uses TRBV30 with TRBJ1-2; D possibly corresponds to TRBD1 (6 bases). The germline V gene encodes CDR1 GTSNPN and CDR2 SVGIG (reference sequence). The CDR3 consists of 13 residues. Trimming took off 3 bases at V and 8 bases at J, with 16 bases between the two ends. In DNA, the CDR3 is TGTGCCTGGAGGGGAAACAGGGCCCCGGGCTACACCTTC. Translated, it gives CAWRGNRAPGYTF.

By sample share, this clonotype is medium-sized. J is TRBJ2-5 and V is TRBV12-3 or TRBV12-4; D is unresolved. Trimming removed 1 base at V and 9 bases at J, with 6 bases between. The CDR3 is 11 residues long. The CDR3 is CASSLGLAQYF. DNA of the CDR3: TGTGCCAGCAGTTTAGGGTTGGCCCAGTACTTC.

CDR3 loop: CASKTSGSEQFF. CDR3 sequence (DNA): TGTGCCAGCAAGACTAGCGGGAGTGAGCAGTTCTTC. The rearrangement joins TRBV27 to TRBJ2-1; 12 bases line up with TRBD2. J was trimmed by 9 bases and V by 7 bases; bases with no gene match: 1. The CDR3 has 12 residues. CDR1 and CDR2 from the germline V gene are MNHEY and SMNVEV (reference sequence).

The V and J genes are TRBV11-2 and TRBJ2-2; D not certain. Germline V gene sequence: CDR1 SGHAT, CDR2 FQNNGV. The CDR3 sequence is 15 residues long. The ends were cut back, 1 base at V and 6 bases at J, with 12 bases in the middle. CDR3 coding DNA: TGTGCCAGCAGCTTAGGAGGTCGCCCCGCCGGGGAGCTGTTTTTT. Translation: CASSLGGRPAGELFF.

This clonotype appeared a few times. This chain connects TRBV18 to TRBJ1-5; D ambiguous. Germline CDR1 reads KGHSH; CDR2 reads LQKENI. This CDR3 is 15 amino acids long. V shed 1 base and J shed 0 bases, with 7 bases lying between them. CDR3 amino acids: CASSPRGDSNQPQHF. CDR3 coding DNA: TGTGCCAGCTCACCACGGGGAGATAGCAATCAGCCCCAGCATTTT.

This clonotype appeared a single time. The rearrangement links TRBV14 to TRBJ2-3; D is uncertain. Trimming left V 3 bases short and J 2 bases short, with 15 bases between. Germline CDR1 SGHDN, CDR2 FVKESK. The CDR3 length is 16 residues. CDR3 sequence (DNA): TGTGCCAGCAGCCACGCAGGCCCGGGCCTCACAGATACGCAGTATTTT. It codes for CASSHAGPGLTDTQYF. Full variable domain (rest looked up from reference TRBV14 and TRBJ2-3): EAGVTQFPSHSVIEKGQTVTLRCDPISGHDNLYWYRRVMGKEIKFLLHFVKESKQDESGMPNNRFLAERTGGTYSTLKVQPAELEDSGVYFCASSHAGPGLTDTQYFGPGTRLTVL.

V usage is TRBV29-1 and J usage is TRBJ2-1, with unresolved D. The germline V gene has CDR1 SQVTM and CDR2 ANQGSEA. The germline V and J ends were trimmed by 2 bases and 3 bases, with 8 bases remaining between them. This CDR3 spans 13 amino acids. Written as DNA, the CDR3 is TGCAGCGTTGAACCCAGGCACTACAATGAGCAGTTCTTC. Amino acid sequence: CSVEPRHYNEQFF.